The rows below give T cell receptor beta chains drawn from one sample of a study of blood T cells in healthy people across ages. Using its own MiXCR run on the 5' RACE reads, TCRdb lists one record per CDR3 protein. The data hold 700,000 to 900,000 distinct CDR3 sequences, with roughly 24% observed a single time. This sample was also put to use in a study of T cells of mothers and their children.

Sequencing was carried out using blood. These receptors were taken from a boy younger than 18 in good health. The CDR3 runs from the conserved cysteine through the conserved F or W. Each record gives: clone size, D gene, J gene, V gene, CDR3 protein, CDR3 DNA. A D gene is named only where the DNA matches it firmly. Rows may omit the clone size; those that give it use once, few, many or a size class.

clone size: .
D gene: .
J gene: TRBJ2-7
V gene: TRBV19
CDR3 protein: CASSISRFPSYEQYF
CDR3 DNA: TGTGCCAGTAGTATTTCCAGATTCCCCTCCTACGAGCAGTACTTC

clone size: .
D gene: .
J gene: TRBJ2-5
V gene: TRBV29-1
CDR3 protein: CSVEVGTAEQYF
CDR3 DNA: TGCAGCGTTGAGGTCGGGACCGCGGAGCAGTACTTC

clone size: .
D gene: .
J gene: TRBJ1-1
V gene: TRBV18
CDR3 protein: CASSRPGLGGGTEAFF
CDR3 DNA: TGTGCCAGCTCACGTCCCGGTCTGGGCGGGGGGACTGAAGCTTTCTTT

clone size: .
D gene: .
J gene: TRBJ1-6
V gene: TRBV28
CDR3 protein: CASSSPSDRYNSPLHF
CDR3 DNA: TGTGCCAGCAGCTCCCCGTCGGATCGGTATAATTCACCCCTCCACTTT

clone size: .
D gene: TRBD2
J gene: TRBJ2-7
V gene: TRBV9
CDR3 protein: CASSVGVGGSSYEQYF
CDR3 DNA: TGTGCCAGCAGCGTAGGTGTGGGGGGGTCCTCCTACGAGCAGTACTTC

clone size: .
D gene: TRBD1
J gene: TRBJ1-4
V gene: TRBV20-1
CDR3 protein: CSARGDRLNEKLFF
CDR3 DNA: TGCAGTGCTAGGGGGGACAGACTAAATGAAAAACTGTTTTTT

clone size: few
D gene: .
J gene: TRBJ2-4
V gene: TRBV5-1
CDR3 protein: CASSFDREGNIQYF
CDR3 DNA: TGCGCCAGCAGCTTCGACAGGGAGGGAAACATTCAGTACTTC

clone size: few
D gene: TRBD2
J gene: TRBJ2-3
V gene: TRBV15
CDR3 protein: CATSRARGVGKSTDTQYF
CDR3 DNA: TGTGCCACCAGCAGAGCCCGGGGGGTTGGAAAAAGCACAGATACGCAGTATTTT

clone size: .
D gene: TRBD1
J gene: TRBJ1-2
V gene: TRBV6-6
CDR3 protein: CASSLGQGSANYGYTF
CDR3 DNA: TGTGCCAGCAGTCTAGGACAGGGATCAGCTAACTATGGCTACACCTTC

clone size: few
D gene: .
J gene: TRBJ2-5
V gene: TRBV5-1
CDR3 protein: CASSLEVGEICFF
CDR3 DNA: TGCGCCAGCAGCTTGGAGGTAGGGGAGATTTGTTTCTTC

clone size: .
D gene: .
J gene: TRBJ1-1
V gene: TRBV29-1
CDR3 protein: CSVGQGPRGTEAFF
CDR3 DNA: TGCAGCGTTGGGCAGGGCCCAAGGGGCACTGAAGCTTTCTTT

clone size: .
D gene: .
J gene: TRBJ2-1
V gene: TRBV3-1
CDR3 protein: CASSQEGSGPYNEQFF
CDR3 DNA: TGTGCCAGCAGCCAAGAAGGGTCGGGTCCCTACAATGAGCAGTTCTTC

clone size: .
D gene: .
J gene: TRBJ1-4
V gene: TRBV7-9
CDR3 protein: CASSLPPSGRENEKLFF
CDR3 DNA: TGTGCCAGCAGCTTACCTCCCTCAGGACGGGAAAATGAAAAACTGTTTTTT